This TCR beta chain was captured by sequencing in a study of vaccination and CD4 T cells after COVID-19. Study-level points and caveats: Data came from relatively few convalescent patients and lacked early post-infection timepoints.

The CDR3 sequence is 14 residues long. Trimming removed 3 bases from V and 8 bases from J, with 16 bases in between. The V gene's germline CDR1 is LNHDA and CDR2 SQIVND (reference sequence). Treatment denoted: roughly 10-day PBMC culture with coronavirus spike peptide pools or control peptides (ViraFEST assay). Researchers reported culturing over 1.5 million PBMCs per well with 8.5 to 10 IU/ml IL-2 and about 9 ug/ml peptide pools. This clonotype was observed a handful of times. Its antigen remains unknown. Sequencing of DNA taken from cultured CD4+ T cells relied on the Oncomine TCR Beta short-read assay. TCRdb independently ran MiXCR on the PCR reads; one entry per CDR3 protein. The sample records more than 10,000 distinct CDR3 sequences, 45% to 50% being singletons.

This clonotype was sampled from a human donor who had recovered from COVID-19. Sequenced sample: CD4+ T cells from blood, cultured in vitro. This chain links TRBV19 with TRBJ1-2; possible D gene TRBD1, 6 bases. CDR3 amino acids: CASSIARLQGGYTF. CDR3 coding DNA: TGTGCCAGTAGTATTGCGCGGCTTCAGGGGGGCTACACCTTC.